This T cell receptor (beta chain) was identified during a study of blood T cell repertoires in COVID-19 (TCRdb year 2020). With respect to the entire study: The collaborator samples originated in the United States, Italy and Spain and spanned the acute and convalescent phases of COVID-19. Subjects who had been exposed to COVID-19, were actively infected with it, or had recovered from it provided the deeply sampled blood TCRbeta repertoires that made up the dataset. Sample metadata almost always included a de-identified subject ID, COVID-19 status, age in years and sex. The samples were drawn from two sources: the first 160 participants of the ongoing ImmuneRACE study, and fewer than 1,500 subjects contributed by 6 global collaborators. The repertoires were made available in a free public database intended to serve as a resource for research on the immune response to SARS-CoV-2. Where HLA class I and class II types were available, the types were taken from metadata supplied by the sample provider, not from assay-based typing. The prospective study material was composed of cDNA or gDNA derived from T cells, B-cell-depleted T cells, or PBMCs. Overall study outcomes, separate from this receptor: Clinical and demographic metadata were provided uncurated, with the amount varying by source and participant.

Each collaborating institution followed its own protocols to collect whole blood in K2EDTA tubes. For TCRbeta analysis, collaborators shipped samples in one of three forms: frozen whole blood, isolated PBMCs, or DNA extracted from either of those sample types. This clone was counted only a few times. This receptor's antigen is unknown. Base qualities are missing; no much larger clone stands one base away. TCRbeta CDR3 regions were amplified from genomic DNA using the immunoSEQ Assay, a bias-controlled multiplex PCR. The paper's processing steps were these. The number of nucleated cells in each sample was estimated from the amplification of reference gene primers within the assay. Sequence reads were collapsed and filtered to measure the absolute abundance of every unique TCRbeta CDR3 rearrangement. For each sample, productive Simpson clonality was calculated as the square root of Simpson's diversity index across productive rearrangements. In its TCRdb copy, this immuneACCESS table keeps in-frame sequences only and misses some clones. Where compared with another copy, unresolved V genes explain less than half of these, and the others have no known cause. D and trimming were read from the DNA, whereas the V and J calls and clone size are those reported in that table. The sample table shows about 110,000 clones, and approximately 85% are seen once. Jointly, the top ten make up about 17% of the sample.

The specimen was peripheral blood. The clonotype comes from a woman aged 55-70 years with acute or convalescent COVID-19.

The CDR3 corresponds to CASRQGQGRNTIYF. The DNA is as follows: TGTGCCAGCAGACAAGGACAGGGTCGGAACACCATATATTTT. This receptor chain uses TRBV28 and TRBJ1-3; TRBD1 agrees with 8 junctional bases. Reading from cysteine to phenylalanine, the CDR3 counts 14 amino acids. The only DNA kept is the CDR3, 42 bases in frame from the first base. The germline V gene specifies MDHEN as CDR1 and SYDVKM as CDR2. V lost 6 bases and J lost 7 bases, and the count of bases not matched to a germline gene is 8.